Described below is a single T cell receptor (beta chain) sequence and its context. Its antigen is not known. At one of its ends the junction is not consistent with the germline gene, which may arise from a read error. TCRbeta libraries were built with three rounds of nested PCR, modified from ARM-PCR. TCRdb redid the calling of the multiplex PCR reads with MiXCR, one entry per CDR3 protein. Of 75,000 to 90,000 distinct CDR3 sequences in the sample, 76% were seen once. The sample originates from a study of tumor and adjacent non-tumor tissue in lung cancer. Whole-study results and caveats: Tumor tissue had significantly higher TCR diversity than normal lung. Tumor TCR diversity, when higher, was linked to shorter survival.

The CDR3 has 17 residues. CDR1 is MGHRA, CDR2 YSYEKL, per germline. This sample's RNA came from whole unsorted tissue. The normal lung tissue was taken more than 3 cm from the tumor edge. Donors were chemotherapy-naive, newly diagnosed lung cancer surgical patients in China, August–late 2014. The chain combines TRBV4-1 with TRBJ1-4, with a weak D call TRBD1 (6 bases). The clonotype was recovered from a woman aged 50 to 60 with non-small cell lung cancer. Sequenced sample: distant non-tumor lung tissue. Here the CDR3 DNA reads TGCGCCAGCAACCTCCCAGGGGATCTCGGATCTAATGGAAAACTGTTTTTC. Protein product: CASNLPGDLGSNGKLFF.